These 18 T cell receptor beta chains were all obtained from the same sample, sequenced in a study of T-cell memory formation after mild COVID-19. MiXCR, applied by TCRdb to the 5' RACE reads, yields one record per CDR3 protein. The table records under 250,000 distinct CDR3 sequences, 9.5% of them present only once. Material for sequencing was PBMCs or a T cell subset sorted from them (not recorded which). Receptors were obtained from a young man who had mild COVID-19 (a few samples of this study predate the infection). Cell type and time point are not known.

The sample holds many counts of this clonotype. The CDR3 protein is CASSQVGQGFNEQFF. The DNA of the CDR3 is TGCGCCAGCAGCCAAGTCGGACAGGGATTCAATGAGCAGTTCTTC. The V gene is TRBV4-1, the J gene TRBJ2-1; 8 bases agree with TRBD1. This CDR3 spans 15 amino acids. The V gene's germline CDR1 is MGHRA and CDR2 YSYEKL. V shed 1 base, J shed 6 bases, and the junction held 5 bases outside the gene matches.

This clonotype was detected only a few times. The CDR3 spells CASSLGGGHGNTIYF. CDR3 DNA sequence: TGCGCCAGCAGCTTGGGAGGGGGTCATGGAAACACCATATATTTT. The V gene is TRBV5-1, the J gene TRBJ1-3; TRBD1 is a possible D gene (6 bases). V was shortened by 0 bases and J by 3 bases, with 10 bases between the two germline ends. This CDR3 comprises 15 residues. The germline V gene encodes CDR1 SGHRS and CDR2 YFSETQ.

The rearrangement joins TRBV7-2 to TRBJ1-1; no definite D call. CDR1 and CDR2 (germline): SGHTA, FQGNSA. CDR3 length: 12 amino acids. Trimming removed 7 bases at V and 5 bases at J, with 11 bases between. The chain's CDR3 is CASNRRDTEAFF. In DNA, the CDR3 is TGTGCCAGCAACCGAAGAGATACTGAAGCTTTCTTT.

This clonotype was seen more than once but under ten times. This chain connects TRBV11-2 to TRBJ2-7; 8 nucleotides agree with TRBD2. Trimming removed 0 bases from V and 3 bases from J; junction bases left unmatched: 4. The CDR3 has 15 residues. Per germline, CDR1 SGHAT and CDR2 FQNNGV. CDR3 sequence: CASSLDRLAGYEQYF. The CDR3 DNA reads as TGTGCCAGCAGCTTAGATCGGCTAGCGGGCTACGAGCAGTACTTC.

The CDR3 nucleotides are TGTGCCAGCAGTACCGGGACGGGCAGGCTCTATGGCTACACCTTC. Protein product: CASSTGTGRLYGYTF. The rearrangement uses TRBV27 and TRBJ1-2, with a possible D match to TRBD1 (5 bases). V lost 5 bases and J 4 bases, leaving 17 bases between the germline ends. The length of the CDR3 is 15 residues. Germline V CDR1 and CDR2: MNHEY, SMNVEV (reference sequence).

This clonotype was seen only a few times. V usage is TRBV9 and J usage is TRBJ1-2; D unresolved. CDR1 is SGDLS and CDR2 is YYNGEE in the germline V gene. The CDR3 is 10 amino acids. The V end lost 0 bases, the J end lost 6 bases, and 0 bases lay between the germline ends. The CDR3 bases are TGTGCCAGCAGCGTAGATGGCTACACCTTC. Translation: CASSVDGYTF.

This clonotype showed up just a few times. The chain has TRBV6-5 and TRBJ1-6, with a weak D call TRBD1 (5 bases). The germline V gene has CDR1 MNHEY and CDR2 SVGAGI. This CDR3 comprises 14 residues. Trimming shortened V by 0 bases and J by 7 bases, and 7 bases separated the two germline ends. CDR3 loop: CASSYSRQNSPLHF. The CDR3 region has the DNA TGTGCCAGCAGTTACTCGAGACAGAATTCACCCCTCCACTTT.

This clonotype was recorded many times. The germline gene is not matched at one end of the junction; a read error may be the cause. The J gene is TRBJ2-3, the V gene TRBV2; the D is unclear. CDR1 is SNHLY and CDR2 is FYNNEI in the germline V gene. This CDR3 spans 11 amino acids. Here the CDR3 reads CASSFSDTQYF. Here the CDR3 DNA reads TGCGCCAGCAGCTTCTCAGATACGCAGTATTTT.

The rearrangement joins TRBV5-4 to TRBJ2-3, with 7 bases fitting TRBD2. V shed 6 bases, J shed 7 bases, and the junction held 17 bases outside the gene matches. The CDR3 loop spans 16 amino acids. Per the germline V gene, CDR1 is SGHNT and CDR2 is YYREEE (reference sequence). CDR3 coding DNA: TGTGCCAGCACCCCAGTGGGAGTCGGGGAGGGTAATACGCAGTATTTT. It is translated as CASTPVGVGEGNTQYF.

This clonotype was recorded a few times. The genes are TRBV20-1 and TRBJ2-1, with 8 bases that match TRBD2. The germline gives CDR1 DFQATT, CDR2 SNEGSKA (reference sequence). The CDR3 extends over 13 amino acids. J lost 5 bases, V lost 5 bases, and 5 bases had no gene match. In nucleotides, the CDR3 is TGCAGTGCTTCGGGGGGGCTTAACAATGAGCAGTTCTTC. Protein: CSASGGLNNEQFF.

The rearrangement links TRBV12-3 or TRBV12-4 to TRBJ2-2; D ambiguous. The CDR3 runs 12 residues. Trimming left V 8 bases short and J 1 base short, with 5 bases between. The CDR3 is CASQVNTGELFF. Here the CDR3 DNA reads TGTGCCAGCCAGGTGAACACCGGGGAGCTGTTTTTT.

This clonotype was recorded at least ten times. This chain uses TRBV7-2 with TRBJ2-7, with D unclear. Trimming shortened V by 4 bases and J by 5 bases, and 9 bases separated the two germline ends. Germline V gene lookup returns CDR1 SGHTA and CDR2 FQGNSA. CDR3 length: 12 residues. CDR3 DNA sequence: TGTGCCAGCAGCTCCGGGTTTGACGAGCAGTACTTC. Its translation: CASSSGFDEQYF.

CDR3 region: CSARVGRGATGELFF. The CDR3 DNA follows: TGCAGTGCTAGAGTGGGGAGGGGGGCCACCGGGGAGCTGTTTTTT. The chain has TRBV20-1 and TRBJ2-2, with D perhaps TRBD2 (7 bases). CDR3 length: 15 residues. Germline V gene lookup returns CDR1 DFQATT and CDR2 SNEGSKA (reference sequence). V lost 1 base to trimming and J lost 4 bases, with 13 bases between them.

This chain joins TRBV3-1 and TRBJ1-2; unclear D gene. V was pared by 3 bases and J by 0 bases, with 5 bases between. Germline V gene sequence: CDR1 LGHDT, CDR2 YNNKEL (reference sequence). The CDR3 contains 13 residues. The CDR3 region has the DNA TGTGCCAGCAGCCATAATACTAACTATGGCTACACCTTC. Protein: CASSHNTNYGYTF.

This clonotype was observed a few times. The rearrangement links TRBV7-9 to TRBJ2-1; D remains unclear. Trimming pared 5 bases from V and 8 bases from J, leaving 7 bases between. The germline CDR1 and CDR2 sequences are SEHNR and FQNEAQ (reference sequence). The length of the CDR3 is 11 residues. This chain's CDR3 is CASSPSYEQFF. Written as DNA, the CDR3 is TGTGCCAGCAGCCCAAGCTATGAGCAGTTCTTC. Variable domain in full (rest from reference TRBV7-9 and TRBJ2-1): DTGVSQNPRHKITKRGQNVTFRCDPISEHNRLYWYRQTLGQGPEFLTYFQNEAQLEKSRLLSDRFSAERPKGSFSTLEIQRTEQGDSAMYLCASSPSYEQFFGPGTRLTVL.

This clonotype came up many times. The chain recombines TRBV7-2 with TRBJ2-3, with D hard to call. The CDR3 sequence is 9 residues long. Looked up from germline, CDR1 is SGHTA and CDR2 is FQGNSA. V dropped 8 bases and J dropped 12 bases, with 9 bases sitting between them. CDR3 DNA sequence: TGTGCCAGCGGAGCTGCACAGTATTTT. It yields the protein CASGAAQYF.

With respect to this clonotype: This may come from a read error, since a much larger clone is one base off. CDR3 sequence reads: CAISLGQSNTDTQYF. DNA of the CDR3: TGCGCCATCAGCTTGGGACAGAGTAACACAGATACGCAGTATTTT. This rearrangement joins TRBV5-1 to TRBJ2-3, with 7 bases that match TRBD1. Per germline, CDR1 SGHRS and CDR2 YFSETQ. The CDR3 has 15 amino acids.

This clonotype was counted only a few times. The chain combines TRBV27 with TRBJ1-6, with 9 bases aligning to TRBD1. Germline CDR1 MNHEY, CDR2 SMNVEV (reference sequence). The CDR3 sequence is 14 residues long. The ends lost 6 bases at V and 8 bases at J; junction bases unmatched: 5. CDR3 amino acids: CASSFTGGHSPLHF. In nucleotides, the CDR3 is TGTGCCAGCAGCTTCACAGGGGGCCATTCACCCCTCCACTTT.